This T cell receptor (beta chain) is drawn from a study of blood T cell repertoires in COVID-19. About the research overall: From the United States, Italy and Spain came samples of acute and convalescent COVID-19. T cells, B-cell-depleted T cells, or PBMCs provided the cDNA or gDNA that served as material.

Source study methods: Amplification with reference gene primers provided the estimates of nucleated cell counts. Sequenced by immunoSEQ multiplex PCR; TCRdb stores in-frame clones only, minus some. That table is the source of V, J and clone size, and D and trimming were worked out from the DNA. The sample records around 50,000 clones, roughly 90% being singletons. CDR1 MNHEY and CDR2 SVGEGT come from the germline V gene. With V trimmed by 0 bases and J by 3 bases, 14 bases remained unmatched. CDR3 length equals 19 residues. V and J are TRBV6-2 or TRBV6-3 and TRBJ1-2; TRBD1 matches 9 bases. The sequence derives from a human donor in a cohort sampled during active COVID-19. The sequencing sample was made of peripheral blood. The CDR3 DNA is TGTGCCAGCAGTTACTCGATCGGGACAGGGACCCCTGGAGACTATGGCTACACCTTC. It translates to CASSYSIGTGTPGDYGYTF.